This T cell receptor (beta chain) was identified in a study of blood T cell repertoires in COVID-19. This CDR3 region has 12 residues. V was pared by 2 bases and J by 6 bases, with 5 bases between. Germline V gene sequence: CDR1 SEHNR, CDR2 FQNEAQ (reference sequence). Assay used: immunoSEQ multiplex PCR; TCRdb lists only in-frame clones, some missing. The data show 200,000 or so clones, 84% seen once. This chain uses TRBV7-9 with TRBJ1-5; a possible D gene is TRBD1 (5 bases). The receptor comes from a man aged 60-69 years who had recovered from COVID-19. Sequenced input: PBMCs or T cells enriched from blood (not recorded which). The DNA for the CDR3 is TGTGCCAGCAGCTTAACAGGTCAGCCCCAGCATTTT. Protein product: CASSLTGQPQHF.